The next 29 T cell receptor beta chains were all read from a single sample in a study of blood T cells in healthy people across ages. The use of a sample-barcoded 5' primer and a J-beta primer mix characterized a second PCR of roughly 7 to 12 cycles. TCRdb itself ran the 5' RACE reads through MiXCR, one entry per CDR3 protein. The sample has nearly 1 million distinct CDR3 sequences, roughly half seen once. Material: blood. These receptor sequences come from a woman in her sixties in good health.

Comments on this clonotype: The junction departs from germline at one end; a sequencing error may be responsible. The chain combines TRBV4-3 with TRBJ2-3; 8 positions match TRBD2. This CDR3 has 15 residues. CDR1 LGHNA and CDR2 YSLEER come from the germline V gene. This CDR3 reads CASNQDNLAGDTQYF. CDR3 nucleotides: TGCGCCAGCAACCAAGATAACCTAGCGGGAGATACGCAGTATTTT.

V gene TRBV7-2 combines with J gene TRBJ2-1; D is ambiguous. V dropped 7 bases and J dropped 3 bases, with 13 bases sitting between them. Germline V gives CDR1 SGHTA, CDR2 FQGNSA. The CDR3 loop spans 14 amino acids. This chain's CDR3 is CASTYPQIYNEQFF. Here the CDR3 DNA reads TGTGCCAGCACGTACCCACAGATCTACAATGAGCAGTTCTTC.

The chain uses TRBV12-3 or TRBV12-4 and TRBJ2-4; 7 bases are shared with TRBD1. The end of the DNA aligns better with TRBJ2-5, so the J call may be wrong. CDR3 length: 14 residues. DNA of the CDR3: TGTGCCAGCAGTTCGACAGGGCTGAAAGAGACCCAGTACTTC. Translation: CASSSTGLKETQYF.

This chain uses TRBV28 with TRBJ1-5, with no clear D. This CDR3 spans 15 amino acids. V lost 2 bases and J 7 bases, leaving 15 bases between the germline ends. The germline CDR1 and CDR2 sequences are MDHEN and SYDVKM. The CDR3 region has the DNA TGTGCCAGCAGTTTACCCCGTTCTACCAGACAGCCCCAGCATTTT. Its protein is CASSLPRSTRQPQHF. Together with reference TRBV28 and TRBJ1-5, the CDR3 gives the full variable domain: DVKVTQSSRYLVKRTGEKVFLECVQDMDHENMFWYRQDPGLGLRLIYFSYDVKMKEKGDIPEGYSVSREKKERFSLILESASTNQTSMYLCASSLPRSTRQPQHFGDGTRLSIL.

The chain joins TRBV2 to TRBJ2-3, with 8 nucleotides matching TRBD2. This CDR3 comprises 16 residues. The germline gives CDR1 SNHLY, CDR2 FYNNEI. V was clipped by 4 bases and J by 2 bases; unmatched bases: 8. The CDR3 bases are TGTGCCAGCAGTGTAACTAGCGGCCACAACACAGATACGCAGTATTTT. This translates into CASSVTSGHNTDTQYF.

The chain couples TRBV20-1 to TRBJ2-1; 8 bases fit TRBD2. The V segment lost 3 bases and the J segment 10 bases; nucleotides outside the gene matches: 8. Germline values: CDR1 DFQATT, CDR2 SNEGSKA (reference sequence). The CDR3 sequence is 13 residues long. CDR3 in amino acids: CSARGTSGQEQFF. The CDR3 DNA reads TGCAGTGCTAGGGGAACTAGCGGCCAAGAGCAGTTCTTC.

This clonotype was counted once. The genes are TRBV7-9 and TRBJ2-7, with D uncertain. This CDR3 is built from 16 residues. V was pared by 4 bases and J by 4 bases, with 20 bases between. Germline CDR1 reads SEHNR; CDR2 reads FQNEAQ (reference sequence). This chain's CDR3 is CASSWTRHGDGYEQYF. DNA for the CDR3: TGTGCCAGCAGCTGGACCCGCCATGGGGATGGGTACGAGCAGTACTTC.

In its sample, this clonotype was seen a few times. The CDR3 protein is CASSLATRSGANVLTF. Here the CDR3 DNA reads TGTGCCAGCAGCTTAGCTACACGCTCTGGGGCCAACGTCCTGACTTTC. This chain joins TRBV11-2 and TRBJ2-6; the D is unclear. V dropped 1 base and J dropped 0 bases, with 7 bases sitting between them. This CDR3 region has 16 residues. CDR1 and CDR2 (germline): SGHAT, FQNNGV. Together with reference TRBV11-2 and TRBJ2-6, the CDR3 gives the full variable domain: EAGVAQSPRYKIIEKRQSVAFWCNPISGHATLYWYQQILGQGPKLLIQFQNNGVVDDSQLPKDRFSAERLKGVDSTLKIQPAKLEDSAVYLCASSLATRSGANVLTFGAGSRLTVL.

This clonotype was seen a handful of times. J is TRBJ1-2 and V is TRBV6-1; a weak D match, TRBD1 (5 bases). Per the germline V gene, CDR1 is MNHNS and CDR2 is SASEGT. V was shortened by 2 bases and J by 4 bases, with 14 bases between the two germline ends. This CDR3 contains 15 residues. CDR3 bases: TGTGCCAGCAGTGAATTATCAGGGAACTTCTATGGCTACACCTTC. Its protein product is CASSELSGNFYGYTF.

This chain's CDR3 is CATSRDRIGTEAFF. CDR3 nucleotide sequence: TGTGCCACCAGCAGAGATAGGATCGGGACTGAAGCTTTCTTT. The rearrangement uses TRBV15 and TRBJ1-1; no clear D. The ends were cut back, 0 bases at V and 5 bases at J, with 10 bases in the middle. The length of the CDR3 is 14 residues. Germline CDR1 is LNHNV and CDR2 is YYDKDF (reference sequence).

The chain couples TRBV9 to TRBJ2-7, with 7 bases identical to TRBD2. The CDR3 covers 13 residues. The junction had 3 bases not matched to a gene; V was cut back by 3 bases and J by 3 bases. CDR1 SGDLS and CDR2 YYNGEE come from the germline V gene. CDR3 nucleotides: TGTGCCAGCAGCGCGGGACTACGCTACGAGCAGTACTTC. Translated: CASSAGLRYEQYF.

The chain carries TRBV6-2 or TRBV6-3 and TRBJ2-1, with TRBD1 matching 8 bases. This CDR3 is built from 14 residues. The junction had 11 bases not matched to a gene; V was cut back by 11 bases and J by 5 bases. Germline CDR1 MNHEY, CDR2 SVGEGT. The CDR3 DNA follows: TGTGCCTGCAATACAGGGGGACCGAACAATGAGCAGTTCTTC. It yields the protein CACNTGGPNNEQFF.

This clonotype was found a few times. V is TRBV7-2 and J is TRBJ2-7; D is possibly TRBD1 (6 bases). V was clipped by 4 bases and J by 4 bases, with 20 bases between them. Germline CDR1 SGHTA, CDR2 FQGNSA. The CDR3 has 16 amino acids. As DNA, the CDR3 is TGTGCCAGCAGCTCCCAACTAGGACAGACAATTTACGAGCAGTACTTC. It encodes CASSSQLGQTIYEQYF.

The chain combines TRBV28 with TRBJ2-1; a possible D gene is TRBD2 (6 bases). V gave up 3 bases and J gave up 2 bases, with 14 bases separating them. The germline V gene has CDR1 MDHEN and CDR2 SYDVKM. CDR3 length equals 16 residues. The CDR3 region has the DNA TGTGCCAGCAGTTTTTCGGGGGAGCTAACCTACAATGAGCAGTTCTTC. Protein: CASSFSGELTYNEQFF.

The chain uses TRBV28 and TRBJ2-7, with 8 bases matching TRBD1. CDR1 and CDR2 from the germline V gene are MDHEN and SYDVKM. Losses at the gene ends were 7 bases for V and 6 bases for J; bases not matched to a gene: 14. The CDR3 covers 15 residues. The CDR3 region has the DNA TGTGCCAGCAACCTTCCTAACAGGGGGGTACGCGAGCAGTACTTC. Translated: CASNLPNRGVREQYF.

J is TRBJ2-1 and V is TRBV6-2 or TRBV6-3; 9 bases agree with TRBD2. Germline V CDR1 and CDR2: MNHEY, SVGEGT. Trimming took 4 bases from V and 3 from J; bases not matched to a gene: 7. This CDR3 has 16 amino acids. CDR3 nucleotide sequence: TGTGCCAGCAGTTCATCTGGGACTAGCATCTACAATGAGCAGTTCTTC. Translation gives CASSSSGTSIYNEQFF.

The CDR3 protein is CASSFDVATSNEKLFF. The DNA of the CDR3 is TGTGCCAGCAGTTTTGACGTAGCAACCTCGAATGAAAAACTGTTTTTT. The chain joins TRBV27 to TRBJ1-4; D gene uncertain. The CDR3 extends over 16 amino acids. Trimming left V 3 bases short and J 5 bases short, with 16 bases between. CDR1 and CDR2 (germline): MNHEY, SMNVEV (reference sequence).

This clonotype was seen more than once but under ten times. The V gene is TRBV7-9, the J gene TRBJ2-5; D is uncertain. The CDR3 is 14 residues long. V gave up 5 bases and J gave up 1 base, with 11 bases separating them. Germline CDR1 SEHNR, CDR2 FQNEAQ (reference sequence). CDR3 protein: CASSPTGLQETQYF. As DNA, the CDR3 is TGTGCCAGCAGCCCAACGGGCCTCCAAGAGACCCAGTACTTC.

V and J are TRBV7-9 and TRBJ2-7; 8 bases are shared with TRBD2. Germline-derived CDR1 and CDR2 are SEHNR and FQNEAQ (reference sequence). Trimming at V came to 4 bases and at J to 4 bases, leaving 6 bases not matched to a gene. The CDR3 runs to 14 residues. The CDR3 DNA follows: TGTGCCAGCAGCTCCGGGGGGGCACTTTACGAGCAGTACTTC. Protein sequence: CASSSGGALYEQYF.

This chain uses TRBV27 with TRBJ2-1; TRBD2 aligns across 12 bases. This CDR3 has 16 residues. Germline CDR1 is MNHEY and CDR2 is SMNVEV (reference sequence). With V trimmed by 5 bases and J by 3 bases, 5 bases remained unmatched. CDR3 nucleotides: TGTGCCAGCAGTCCTTTGACTAGCGGGGGCTACAATGAGCAGTTCTTC. It is translated as CASSPLTSGGYNEQFF.

This clonotype was picked up a small number of times. The chain is built from TRBV24-1 and TRBJ2-5; 7 bases are a match to TRBD2. The V and J ends lost 3 bases and 1 base, in that order; junction bases with no gene match: 4. Germline V gene data show CDR1 as KGHDR and CDR2 as SFDVKD. CDR3 length: 15 amino acids. CDR3 protein: CATSDPGTIQETQYF. CDR3 DNA: TGTGCCACCAGTGATCCCGGGACTATCCAAGAGACCCAGTACTTC.

The chain uses TRBV4-1 and TRBJ1-4, with D possibly TRBD1 on 5 matching bases. Trimming left V 0 bases short and J 7 bases short, with 12 bases between. The germline gives CDR1 MGHRA, CDR2 YSYEKL. The CDR3 consists of 15 residues. The CDR3 reads CASSQDAGFGEKLFF. The CDR3 DNA reads as TGCGCCAGCAGCCAAGATGCAGGGTTCGGTGAAAAACTGTTTTTT.

V and J are TRBV6-5 and TRBJ2-1; TRBD2 matches at 9 bases. The germline V gene encodes CDR1 MNHEY and CDR2 SVGAGI. The ends lost 2 bases at V and 10 bases at J; junction bases unmatched: 9. The CDR3 extends over 15 amino acids. CDR3 sequence reads: CASSYVAGERGEQFF. Here the CDR3 DNA reads TGTGCCAGCAGTTACGTAGCGGGAGAGCGGGGCGAGCAGTTCTTC.

The chain combines TRBV29-1 with TRBJ2-3; no firm D call. The CDR3 contains 14 residues. V lost 4 bases and J 1 base, leaving 12 bases between the germline ends. Germline V CDR1 and CDR2: SQVTM, ANQGSEA. CDR3 sequence reads: CSVVDHDGTDTQYF. CDR3 nucleotide sequence: TGCAGCGTTGTGGATCATGACGGCACAGATACGCAGTATTTT.

The DNA for the CDR3 is TGCAGTGGTCGGCTGTACCCCAAAAACATTCAGTACTTC. This codes for CSGRLYPKNIQYF. This sequence joins TRBV20-1 and TRBJ2-4, with D hard to call. This CDR3 is 13 amino acids long. CDR1 is DFQATT, CDR2 SNEGSKA, per germline (reference sequence). V was clipped by 7 bases and J by 2 bases, with 12 bases between them.

The chain recombines TRBV20-1 with TRBJ2-5; 7 bases fit TRBD2. The CDR3 is 15 amino acids. Trimming removed 2 bases from V and 3 bases from J; junction bases left unmatched: 9. Looked up from germline, CDR1 is DFQATT and CDR2 is SNEGSKA (reference sequence). Here the CDR3 DNA reads TGCAGTGCTAGAAGGGTCGAGCGGGGTGAAGAGACCCAGTACTTC. Translation gives CSARRVERGEETQYF.

V usage is TRBV20-1 and J usage is TRBJ2-7; 7 bases are shared with TRBD1. J was trimmed by 3 bases and V by 6 bases; bases with no gene match: 8. CDR3 length equals 13 residues. CDR1 DFQATT and CDR2 SNEGSKA come from the germline V gene (reference sequence). CDR3 sequence (DNA): TGCAGTGCGAGAAGCCAGGGGGTCTACGAGCAGTACTTC. Protein product: CSARSQGVYEQYF.

Remarks on this clonotype: Sequence at one end of the junction differs from germline and may be a read error. The chain recombines TRBV11-2 with TRBJ1-5; no clear D gene. The germline CDR1 and CDR2 sequences are SGHAT and FQNNGV. The CDR3 is made up of 13 amino acids. CDR3 amino acids: CASSQVSNRPQHF. The CDR3 DNA reads as TGTGCCAGCAGCCAGGTGTCGAATCGGCCCCAGCATTTT.

This chain joins TRBV20-1 and TRBJ2-3, with 13 bases aligning to TRBD2. CDR3 length: 18 amino acids. The V segment lost 3 bases and the J segment 10 bases; nucleotides outside the gene matches: 19. Germline CDR1 and CDR2: DFQATT and SNEGSKA (reference sequence). In DNA, the CDR3 is TGCAGTGCTAGTCAGTTCCTACTAGCGGGAGGGCCTAGGGTAGCGCAGTATTTT. This codes for CSASQFLLAGGPRVAQYF.